This T cell receptor (beta chain) was recovered during a study of beta chain features in type 1 diabetes. Every isolated RNA sample was fully reverse transcribed, so sequencing captured expressed TCRB transcripts. Produced via immunoSEQ multiplex PCR; TCRdb's table is partial and in-frame only. The sample shows hundreds of thousands of clones, approximately 30% of them seen only once. V lost 5 bases and J 8 bases, leaving 14 bases between the germline ends. This CDR3 has 13 amino acids. The germline V gene has CDR1 MNHEY and CDR2 SVGAGI. The rearrangement links TRBV6-5 to TRBJ2-3; D remains unclear. This TCR derives from a man younger than 35 in good health. Sample: naive CD4+ T cells from blood. The CDR3: CASSDPRSATQYF. The CDR3 region has the DNA TGTGCCAGCAGTGACCCGCGGTCCGCTACGCAGTATTTT.